This T cell receptor (beta chain) comes out of a study of CD8 T cells in Susac syndrome. Roughly 0.45 to 1 ug RNA was reverse transcribed with random hexamers. Using its own MiXCR run on the immunoSEQ multiplex PCR reads, TCRdb lists one record per CDR3 protein. This table holds about 290,000 distinct CDR3 sequences, over 75% found once. This receptor was taken from a human donor with multiple sclerosis. Sequenced sample: CD8+ T cells from PBMCs.

For the CDR3, the DNA is TGTGCCAGTACCGGACAGGGGGAGGCTAGCTCTGGGGCCAACGTCCTGACTTTC. It specifies CASTGQGEASSGANVLTF. The chain recombines TRBV25-1 with TRBJ2-6; 10 bases map to TRBD1. The CDR3 consists of 18 residues. Losses at the gene ends were 9 bases for V and 0 bases for J; bases not matched to a gene: 11. The germline gives CDR1 MGHDK, CDR2 SYGVNS. The full variable domain, with the rest looked up from reference TRBV25-1 and TRBJ2-6, is EADIYQTPRYLVIGTGKKITLECSQTMGHDKMYWYQQDPGMELHLIHYSYGVNSTEKGDLSSESTVSRIRTEHFPLTLESARPSHTSQYLCASTGQGEASSGANVLTFGAGSRLTVL.